This TCR beta chain is from a study of cytomegalovirus exposure and HLA in healthy donors. Researchers ran the PCR with 60 Vbeta and 13 Jbeta primers. Some clones are missing from TCRdb's copy, which holds only in-frame ones; the method was immunoSEQ multiplex PCR. The listing records around 74,000 clones. CDR3 length: 17 residues. Germline CDR1 reads SEHNR; CDR2 reads FQNEAQ (reference sequence). Trimming stripped 7 bases from V and 4 bases from J, with 25 bases between. For this clone: Its target is not known.

Whole-study findings and limits: Later on, an analysis showed TCR association rates differing by HLA locus, with DRB1 the most and HLA-C the fewest. Confirmation in vitro established that a few CMV-associated chains were specific for CMV antigens.

The receptor was isolated from a man aged 30 to 39 in good health and CMV-seronegative. The rearrangement uses TRBV7-9 and TRBJ1-2; unclear D gene. Sample: PBMCs. The CDR3 region has the DNA TGTGCCAGCACCCGGGGTTCCGGAGGCTCTTGGAGCTATGGCTACACCTTC. Its protein is CASTRGSGGSWSYGYTF.